The present T cell receptor (beta chain) was sequenced within a study of shared clonotypes between healthy human individuals. The overall study: Samples came from a couple of female and a few male donors aged 18 to 49. Per donor, CD8 memory used one plate, CD8 naive used two, CD4 memory used three and CD4 naive used three.

CD45RO-negative cells were positively selected for CCR7, leaving out terminally differentiated effector memory CD45RA+ cells. Per the germline V gene, CDR1 is SGHTA and CDR2 is FQGTGA. The CDR3 has 13 residues. V was pared by 0 bases and J by 2 bases, with 3 bases between. As to this clone: Antigen specificity is unknown. The sample carries other DNA sequences with the same CDR3.

Study-level points and caveats: Relative to memory subsets, naive subsets generally showed larger estimated richness. Non-shared clonotypes showed lower generation probabilities than clonotypes common to all four donors.

Data came from immunoSEQ multiplex PCR; TCRdb stores just in-frame clones and leaves some out. The table includes under 1 million clones, 95% to 97% detected once. This chain joins TRBV7-3 and TRBJ2-3; no reliable D call. Sequencing was performed on naive CD8+ T cells sorted from blood. This TCR came from a young man in good health. The chain's CDR3 is CASSLTPTDTQYF. DNA of the CDR3: TGTGCCAGCAGCTTAACCCCCACAGATACGCAGTATTTT.